The sequence of this T cell receptor beta chain was determined in a study of CD8 T cells in ankylosing spondylitis. Study results and caveats: There was reportedly significant enrichment of clones that were disease-linked in matched ankylosing spondylitis synovial fluid. Disease-associated clones were CD8+ and fairly uncommon in peripheral blood. A TCR beta motif of roughly 8 highly homologous variants seemed to mark ankylosing spondylitis blood.

This clonotype was detected ten times or more. Its antigen is unidentified. This CDR3 spans 16 amino acids. Trimming stripped 2 bases from V and 6 bases from J, with 17 bases between. Molecular-barcoded quantitative 5'-RACE produced these TCR beta libraries. TCRdb reprocessed the 5' RACE reads via MiXCR and lists one record per CDR3 protein. The data hold approximately 240,000 distinct CDR3 sequences, with more than 20% observed a single time. Sequenced sample: blood, either unsorted or a sorted T cell fraction (not recorded which). The rearrangement joins TRBV12-3 or TRBV12-4 to TRBJ2-1; D might be TRBD1 (6 bases). The receptor was isolated from a male donor with ankylosing spondylitis or in good health (not recorded which). The CDR3 nucleotides are TGTGCCAGCAGTTTAACGCAGGGGTGGACGGGCAATGAGCAGTTCTTC. Its translation is CASSLTQGWTGNEQFF.